This TCR beta chain was recorded in a study of T cell changes during pregnancy in multiple sclerosis. TCRdb keeps only in-frame clones here, not all; method: immunoSEQ multiplex PCR. The sample shows about 54,000 clones, 91% of them seen only once. CDR1 and CDR2 (germline): SGHTA, FQGNSA. J was trimmed by 5 bases and V by 1 base; bases with no gene match: 5. The CDR3 runs to 15 residues. The gene calls are TRBV7-2 and TRBJ2-7, with TRBD2 matching 10 bases. Material: peripheral blood, obtained after pregnancy. The receptor was isolated from a female donor in good health, enrolled as a control in a pregnancy study. The CDR3 nucleotides are TGTGCCAGCAGCTTAGGAGCGGGAGGGCCCCACGAGCAGTACTTC. Translated: CASSLGAGGPHEQYF.